This T cell receptor beta chain was identified during a study of OX40 agonist ivuxolimab in advanced cancers. Study overall: A diagnosis of hepatocellular carcinoma, melanoma, renal cell or head and neck cancer was present in dose-escalation patients. Study conclusions and caveats: Circulating CD4+ and CD8+ T cells showed clonal expansion by week 6 at 0.1 to 3.0 mg/kg.

This CDR3 has 14 amino acids. Germline CDR1 and CDR2: SGHRS and YFSETQ. The V and J ends lost 6 bases and 0 bases respectively, with 10 bases between them. In the case of this clone: Its antigen is undetermined.

Generated by immunoSEQ multiplex PCR, the TCRdb table keeps only in-frame clones and is missing some. This table holds approximately 71,000 clones, roughly 80% found once. The source was CD4+ or CD8+ T cells sorted from blood, collected in a trial of the OX40 agonist ivuxolimab. The TCR sequence derives from an adult with an advanced solid tumor such as melanoma, head and neck, liver or kidney cancer. The chain recombines TRBV5-1 with TRBJ2-1, with D uncertain. CDR3 loop: CASTPGRSYNEQFF. DNA for the CDR3: TGCGCCAGCACCCCGGGCCGCTCCTACAATGAGCAGTTCTTC.